This T cell receptor (beta chain) was captured by sequencing in a study of T-cell memory formation after mild COVID-19 (dated by TCRdb to about 2021). Background for the entire study: TCR sequence clusters from the two donors were found to be largely donor specific. T-cell clones expanding and contracting after mild COVID-19 in a couple of donors were tracked by longitudinal TCRalpha and TCRbeta repertoire sequencing. Two young, previously healthy adult volunteers made up the cohort, one male and one female.

Ficoll-Paque density gradient centrifugation was the method used to isolate PBMCs. About this clonotype: The antigen it recognizes is unknown. Base qualities are missing; no much larger clone stands one base away.

Sequencing used an Illumina NovaSeq 6000. TCRalpha and TCRbeta cDNA libraries were built by 5'RACE with constant-segment primers, adding sample barcodes and unique molecular identifiers. RNA was extracted from every sample with Trizol reagent. Amplification of the libraries took two PCR steps, and the second step added a second sample barcode plus Illumina TruSeq adapters. Libraries were sequenced on an Illumina NovaSeq with 2 x 150 bp paired-end reads. As for the authors' bioinformatics: Reads were demultiplexed and collapsed into UMI-guided consensus sequences with migec v1.2.7. Using mixcr v2.1.11, UMI consensuses were aligned to TRA and TRB V and J templates and then assembled into clonotypes. A clonotype was counted as expanded or contracted only when both edgeR and NoisET called the clonotype significant, with the noise models trained on biological replicates. For edgeR calls, the thresholds were a false discovery rate-adjusted p below 0.01 and a log2 fold-change of 1. As an exploratory analysis of dynamics, max-normalized trajectories of the 1000 most abundant clonotypes were examined with PCA combined with hierarchical clustering. The CD4 or CD8 phenotype of responding clones was assigned using the separately sequenced CD4+ and CD8+ repertoires. Using fastp at Q25 and MiXCR, TCRdb reprocessed the public reads and kept productive beta chains. Merged by CDR3 protein, the rows form single entries marked with the most common genes and DNA. TCRdb, not the original authors, processed these V and J calls. The sample table records 550,000 to 600,000 distinct CDR3 sequences; roughly a fifth of these occur just once. The ten largest clones represent about 8.4% of the sample.

Results and caveats for the whole study, not just this receptor: SARS-CoV-2 specificity of the second-wave clones peaking on day 37 was not confirmed. Clones contracting from day 15 to 85 had balanced CD4/CD8 phenotypes, while a second wave expanding from day 15 to 37 was biased towards CD4+. Contracting CD4+ clones appeared mostly in the CM and EM memory subsets, whereas CD8+ clones were enriched in EMRA. The study covered only two mild cases, and larger cohorts including severe cases with pre-infection samples were considered necessary. Some responding clones were detected in pre-infection memory, which suggested that pre-existing cross-reactive memory T cells had joined the SARS-CoV-2 response.

V was cut back by 6 bases and J by 5 bases, leaving a gap of 8 bases between them. CDR1 and CDR2, per the germline V gene, are SNHLY and FYNNEI. Including cysteine and phenylalanine, the CDR3 has 12 amino acids. The CDR3 DNA has 36 bases and is translated from base 1. The sequenced sample was PBMCs or a T cell subset sorted from them (not recorded which). The receptor chain draws on TRBV2 and TRBJ2-1; no D gene call is confident. This sequence was found in an adult woman who had mild COVID-19 (a few samples of this study predate the infection). The sample titles of this study are shuffled in the database, so cell type and time point are left out; the donor was told from shared clones. CDR3 reads: CASSPDDNEQFF. The DNA sequence is as follows: TGTGCCAGCAGCCCAGACGACAATGAGCAGTTCTTC.